Below are 18 T cell receptor beta chains sequenced from a single sample in a study of T cell changes during pregnancy in multiple sclerosis. Only in-frame clones appear in the TCRdb table, and some are missing; sequencing was by immunoSEQ multiplex PCR. Altogether over 30,000 clones are present, about 87% being singletons, with the ten largest covering approximately 3.3%. This specimen consisted of CD8+ T cells from peripheral blood mononuclear cells, obtained in the third trimester of pregnancy. These receptors all come from a female donor with multiple sclerosis, enrolled in a pregnancy study.

The chain carries TRBV7-6 and TRBJ1-1, with unresolved D. V was pared by 2 bases and J by 0 bases, with 7 bases between. The germline CDR1 and CDR2 sequences are SGHVS and FNYEAQ. The CDR3 has 14 amino acids. The CDR3 nucleotides are TGTGCCAGCAGCTTAACAGTAATGAACACTGAAGCTTTCTTT. Translated, it gives CASSLTVMNTEAFF.

The J gene is TRBJ2-7, the V gene TRBV4-3, with TRBD2 matching over 10 bases. This CDR3 is 16 amino acids long. Germline trimming cut 0 bases from V and 4 bases from J; bases unmatched to any gene: 6. Germline-derived CDR1 and CDR2 are LGHNA and YSLEER. The CDR3 protein is CASSQDTSGGAYEQYF. In DNA, the CDR3 is TGCGCCAGCAGCCAAGATACGAGCGGGGGGGCTTACGAGCAGTACTTC.

The gene calls are TRBV5-6 and TRBJ1-5; 8 bases align to TRBD1. V shed 4 bases, J shed 5 bases, and the junction held 5 bases outside the gene matches. The CDR3 sequence is 14 residues long. From germline, CDR1 is SGHDT and CDR2 YYEEEE. CDR3 bases: TGTGCCAGCAGCGCCGGACAGGGAGATCAGCCCCAGCATTTT. As protein: CASSAGQGDQPQHF.

The chain carries TRBV7-9 and TRBJ1-1, with 7 bases fitting TRBD1. The CDR3 has 12 amino acids. V was clipped by 6 bases and J by 8 bases; unmatched bases: 6. The germline gives CDR1 SEHNR, CDR2 FQNEAQ (reference sequence). This CDR3 reads CASRAGTVEAFF. CDR3 DNA sequence: TGTGCCAGCAGAGCCGGGACAGTGGAAGCTTTCTTT.

V and J are TRBV29-1 and TRBJ2-2, with TRBD2 identical over 7 bases. The CDR3 is 16 amino acids. V dropped 1 base and J dropped 1; count of bases not matched to a gene: 6. The germline V gene has CDR1 SQVTM and CDR2 ANQGSEA. Here the CDR3 reads CSVEGGGALNTGELFF. The CDR3 DNA sequence: TGCAGCGTTGAAGGGGGAGGGGCACTGAACACCGGGGAGCTGTTTTTT.

This rearrangement joins TRBV5-6 to TRBJ2-7, with D uncertain. The CDR3 is 12 amino acids. Between the trimmed V and J ends, which lost 0 bases and 7 bases, there was a span of 8 bases. CDR1 is SGHDT and CDR2 is YYEEEE in the germline V gene. The CDR3: CASSLGAVEQYF. The CDR3 nucleotides are TGTGCCAGCAGCTTGGGGGCCGTGGAGCAGTACTTC. Variable domain in full (rest from reference TRBV5-6 and TRBJ2-7): DAGVTQSPTHLIKTRGQQVTLRCSPKSGHDTVSWYQQALGQGPQFIFQYYEEEERQRGNFPDRFSGHQFPNYSSELNVNALLLGDSALYLCASSLGAVEQYFGPGTRLTVT.

CDR3 bases: TGTGCCAGCAGCCTTGAAGGGACTAGCGGGGACATTCAGTACTTC. It yields the protein CASSLEGTSGDIQYF. The gene calls are TRBV9 and TRBJ2-4, with 13 nucleotides matching TRBD2. The germline CDR1 and CDR2 sequences are SGDLS and YYNGEE. Trimming removed 4 bases from V and 8 bases from J; junction bases left unmatched: 6. The CDR3 spans 15 residues.

The chain links TRBV10-3 to TRBJ2-1; 8 bases agree with TRBD1. V lost 10 bases to trimming and J lost 7 bases; unmatched junction nucleotides: 9. The CDR3 has 13 residues. The germline V gene encodes CDR1 ENHRY and CDR2 SYGVKD. CDR3 DNA: TGTGCCACCAACTCGGACAGGGTGAATGAGCAGTTCTTC. This codes for CATNSDRVNEQFF.

CDR3 coding DNA: TGTGCCAGCAGCGTGGGGGGGGGCCCCTACGAGCAGTACTTC. Translated, it gives CASSVGGGPYEQYF. V is TRBV9 and J is TRBJ2-7, with a tentative D call TRBD2 (7 bases). This CDR3 contains 14 residues. V shed 2 bases and J shed 2 bases, with 11 bases lying between them. Germline V gene sequence: CDR1 SGDLS, CDR2 YYNGEE.

The V and J genes are TRBV7-2 and TRBJ1-1; D gene uncertain. Germline values: CDR1 SGHTA, CDR2 FQGNSA. V was trimmed by 8 bases and J by 0 bases, leaving 10 bases between them. The CDR3 sequence is 13 residues long. The CDR3 is CASAKEMNTEAFF. The DNA of the CDR3 is TGTGCCAGCGCCAAGGAGATGAACACTGAAGCTTTCTTT.

The V and J genes are TRBV6-5 and TRBJ1-5; no clear D. Between the trimmed V and J ends, which lost 2 bases and 3 bases, there was a span of 8 bases. The CDR3 consists of 14 residues. CDR1 and CDR2 from the germline V gene are MNHEY and SVGAGI. The CDR3 here is CASSYGATNQPQHF. For the CDR3, the DNA is TGTGCCAGCAGTTACGGAGCCACCAATCAGCCCCAGCATTTT.

CDR3 bases: TGTGCCAGCAGCTTAGGGACAGGGATTACTGAAGCTTTCTTT. Amino acid sequence: CASSLGTGITEAFF. The chain uses TRBV11-2 and TRBJ1-1; 8 nucleotides line up with TRBD1. Germline V gene sequence: CDR1 SGHAT, CDR2 FQNNGV. V trimming: 1 base; J trimming: 5 bases; junction bases outside the gene matches: 3. The CDR3 runs 14 residues.

This chain joins TRBV9 and TRBJ1-6; TRBD1 matches at 7 bases. J gave up 6 bases and V 0 bases, and 3 bases lay outside the gene matches. The CDR3 sequence is 15 residues long. Germline V lookup: CDR1 SGDLS, CDR2 YYNGEE. CDR3 coding DNA: TGTGCCAGCAGCGTAGGGACAGGAAGTAATTCACCCCTCCACTTT. It encodes CASSVGTGSNSPLHF.

The chain recombines TRBV11-2 with TRBJ1-5; 8 bases map to TRBD1. The CDR3 length is 15 residues. Germline trimming cut 5 bases from V and 8 bases from J; bases unmatched to any gene: 11. Germline V gene sequence: CDR1 SGHAT, CDR2 FQNNGV. In nucleotides, the CDR3 is TGTGCCAGCAGCCCGACAGGGGCAGTAGAGGAGCCCCAGCATTTT. Its translation: CASSPTGAVEEPQHF.

This clone was seen once. The CDR3 loop is CASSTPDRGPNTEAFF. The DNA of the CDR3 is TGTGCCAGCAGCACCCCGGACAGGGGGCCGAACACTGAAGCTTTCTTT. The rearrangement links TRBV7-9 to TRBJ1-1; 11 bases fit TRBD1. After removal of 5 bases from V and 1 base from J, the junction contained 6 bases not matched to a gene. Per the germline V gene, CDR1 is SEHNR and CDR2 is FQNEAQ (reference sequence). The CDR3 runs 16 residues.

The V and J genes are TRBV9 and TRBJ2-1, with 7 bases matching TRBD1. The germline V gene has CDR1 SGDLS and CDR2 YYNGEE. Losses at the gene ends were 5 bases for V and 7 bases for J; bases not matched to a gene: 9. The CDR3 length is 14 residues. The CDR3 DNA reads as TGTGCCAGCAGTCAGGGACAGAGGGTTAATGAGCAGTTCTTC. This translates into CASSQGQRVNEQFF.

This chain links TRBV14 with TRBJ2-1; 7 nucleotides agree with TRBD1. After removal of 3 bases from V and 6 bases from J, the junction contained 5 bases not matched to a gene. This CDR3 has 14 amino acids. From germline, CDR1 is SGHDN and CDR2 FVKESK. This chain's CDR3 is CASSHMTGPNEQFF. The CDR3 nucleotides read TGTGCCAGCAGCCATATGACAGGGCCCAATGAGCAGTTCTTC.

The chain employs TRBV7-3 and TRBJ2-7, with 7 positions matching TRBD2. From germline, CDR1 is SGHTA and CDR2 FQGTGA. V shed 5 bases and J 0 bases; nucleotides not matched to a gene: 7. CDR3 length: 15 amino acids. CDR3 amino acids: CASSQERGSSYEQYF. Written as DNA, the CDR3 is TGTGCCAGCAGCCAGGAGCGGGGTAGCTCCTACGAGCAGTACTTC.